A single sample gave rise to the 19 T cell receptor beta chains below, sequenced in a study of T cell responses to AZD1222 COVID-19 vaccine. Repertoires were generated with immunoSEQ multiplex PCR, while TCRdb's copy carries only in-frame clones and drops some. In the table there are 110,000 to 150,000 clones, around nine tenths of which are singletons. The sequencing here drew on peripheral blood, taken on day 0 of AZD1222 vaccination. The origin of the receptors is an adult in good health.

This clone showed up just once. V is TRBV19 and J is TRBJ2-7; perhaps TRBD1 as D (7 bases). This CDR3 is built from 14 residues. Germline CDR1 is LNHDA and CDR2 is SQIVND (reference sequence). Trimming left V 6 bases short and J 6 bases short, with 18 bases between. CDR3 loop: CASSRAGGPSEQYF. For the CDR3, the DNA is TGTGCCAGTAGCAGGGCAGGGGGGCCTTCCGAGCAGTACTTC.

The V call is TRBV29-1, the J call TRBJ1-5, with D possibly matching TRBD1 (5 bases). The CDR3 runs to 13 residues. Trimming removed 4 bases at V and 4 bases at J, with 11 bases between. Per germline, CDR1 SQVTM and CDR2 ANQGSEA. The CDR3: CSVVGGANQPQHF. CDR3 sequence (DNA): TGCAGCGTTGTAGGAGGGGCGAATCAGCCCCAGCATTTT.

As DNA, the CDR3 is TGTGCCAGCAGTTTTTTATCGTTCCCGGGAAGCTCTGGAAACACCATATATTTT. Amino acid sequence: CASSFLSFPGSSGNTIYF. J is TRBJ1-3 and V is TRBV7-3; D gene ambiguous. The V end lost 6 bases, the J end lost 0 bases, and 21 bases lay between the germline ends. Germline loops: CDR1 SGHTA, CDR2 FQGTGA. The CDR3 length is 18 residues.

CDR3 bases: TGCAGCGTCGTACAGGGCCCGGGCCAGCCCCAGCATTTT. This codes for CSVVQGPGQPQHF. This sequence joins TRBV29-1 and TRBJ1-5; D might be TRBD1 (6 bases). The V end lost 6 bases, the J end lost 7 bases, and 16 bases lay between the germline ends. Germline CDR1 SQVTM, CDR2 ANQGSEA. This CDR3 is built from 13 residues.

This chain uses TRBV14 with TRBJ1-4; D is undetermined. This CDR3 region has 17 residues. V was pared by 5 bases and J by 3 bases, with 19 bases between. Per the germline V gene, CDR1 is SGHDN and CDR2 is FVKESK. The CDR3 region is CASSSRPGVGPNEKLFF. CDR3 DNA: TGTGCCAGCAGCTCTCGCCCGGGAGTTGGGCCTAATGAAAAACTGTTTTTT.

The CDR3 DNA sequence: TGTGCCAGCAGCCAATTTAGGACCCGGAATGAAAAACTGTTTTTT. It yields the protein CASSQFRTRNEKLFF. The V and J genes are TRBV14 and TRBJ1-4; D not resolved. V shed 2 bases and J shed 5 bases, with 12 bases lying between them. Germline CDR1 reads SGHDN; CDR2 reads FVKESK. The length of the CDR3 is 15 residues.

This sequence joins TRBV19 and TRBJ1-2, with D hard to call. Germline V gene lookup returns CDR1 LNHDA and CDR2 SQIVND (reference sequence). The V and J ends lost 6 bases and 4 bases respectively, with 6 bases between them. The CDR3 runs 11 residues. This CDR3 is CASSTSYGYTF. The CDR3 DNA follows: TGTGCCAGTAGCACCAGCTATGGCTACACCTTC.

The J gene is TRBJ2-5, the V gene TRBV6-2 or TRBV6-3; 9 positions agree with TRBD1. Per germline, CDR1 MNHEY and CDR2 SVGEGT. This CDR3 has 16 amino acids. The V and J ends lost 2 bases and 2 bases, in that order; junction bases with no gene match: 6. As DNA, the CDR3 is TGTGCCAGCAGTTACCCCCCGGACAGGGGTCAAGAGACCCAGTACTTC. It encodes CASSYPPDRGQETQYF.

This chain connects TRBV7-8 to TRBJ1-1, with a weak D call TRBD1 (5 bases). The germline gives CDR1 SGHVS, CDR2 FQNEAQ. The V end was cut by 6 bases, the J end by 2 bases, with 13 bases between. The CDR3 sequence is 14 residues long. CDR3 sequence (DNA): TGTGCCAGCAGGGGGCAGGTCCTAAACACTGAAGCTTTCTTT. The encoded protein is CASRGQVLNTEAFF.

The J gene is TRBJ1-1, the V gene TRBV5-1; 9 bases map to TRBD1. The CDR3 totals 15 residues. CDR1 SGHRS and CDR2 YFSETQ come from the germline V gene. V dropped 2 bases and J dropped 5; count of bases not matched to a gene: 7. CDR3 in amino acids: CASSLYRGQRTEAFF. The CDR3 DNA sequence: TGCGCCAGCAGCTTATACAGGGGGCAGCGAACTGAAGCTTTCTTT.

The chain links TRBV19 to TRBJ1-2; D is unresolved. Germline loops: CDR1 LNHDA, CDR2 SQIVND (reference sequence). This CDR3 contains 13 residues. V lost 3 bases and J 4 bases, leaving 9 bases between the germline ends. CDR3 in amino acids: CASSIPGSYGYTF. The CDR3 nucleotides read TGTGCCAGTAGTATCCCTGGGAGCTATGGCTACACCTTC.

The rearrangement uses TRBV11-2 and TRBJ1-1, with 12 bases matching TRBD1. Germline V gene lookup returns CDR1 SGHAT and CDR2 FQNNGV. This CDR3 contains 15 residues. J was trimmed by 11 bases and V by 4 bases; bases with no gene match: 11. The CDR3 bases are TGTGCCAGCAGCTGGGCGGGACAGGGGGCAGGGTTTGCTTTCTTT. Translation gives CASSWAGQGAGFAFF.

V gene TRBV9 combines with J gene TRBJ1-4, with TRBD1 matching over 7 bases. Germline V gene sequence: CDR1 SGDLS, CDR2 YYNGEE. J lost 5 bases, V lost 4 bases, and 5 bases had no gene match. The CDR3 has 14 residues. CDR3 nucleotides: TGTGCCAGCAGCACGGGACAGCCAAATGAAAAACTGTTTTTT. Its protein product is CASSTGQPNEKLFF.

The chain combines TRBV6-1 with TRBJ1-2; D remains ambiguous. The CDR3 is 14 residues long. Trimming shortened V by 1 base and J by 0 bases, and 6 bases separated the two germline ends. Germline CDR1 MNHNS, CDR2 SASEGT. CDR3 sequence (DNA): TGTGCCAGCAGTGAAGTAGGAGCTAACTATGGCTACACCTTC. Residues: CASSEVGANYGYTF.

V usage is TRBV11-2 and J usage is TRBJ2-3; 9 bases map to TRBD1. V dropped 5 bases and J dropped 4; count of bases not matched to a gene: 7. The CDR3 consists of 15 residues. Germline V gene sequence: CDR1 SGHAT, CDR2 FQNNGV. In DNA, the CDR3 is TGTGCCAGCAGCCCGGGGGACAGGGAGGCAGATACGCAGTATTTT. Encoded protein: CASSPGDREADTQYF.

The chain has TRBV19 and TRBJ1-4; D remains ambiguous. CDR1 is LNHDA, CDR2 SQIVND, per germline (reference sequence). Trimming removed 5 bases at V and 10 bases at J, with 11 bases between. The CDR3 spans 12 residues. CDR3 sequence: CASSFLDAKLFF. CDR3 DNA: TGTGCCAGTAGTTTCCTCGATGCAAAACTGTTTTTT.

This clone showed up just a few times. The chain couples TRBV11-2 to TRBJ1-2; D is unclear. The CDR3 extends over 12 amino acids. With 0 bases removed from V and 6 bases from J, the gap between germline ends came to 5 bases. Germline CDR1 reads SGHAT; CDR2 reads FQNNGV. CDR3 in amino acids: CASSLEGNGYTF. The CDR3 nucleotides read TGTGCCAGCAGCTTAGAGGGTAATGGCTACACCTTC.

This rearrangement joins TRBV11-1 to TRBJ2-5; 12 nucleotides align to TRBD2. J was trimmed by 5 bases and V by 5 bases; bases with no gene match: 6. Germline CDR1 and CDR2: SGHAT and FQDESV (reference sequence). The CDR3 contains 15 residues. For the CDR3, the DNA is TGTGCCAGCAGCCCATGGACTAGCGGGGTGGAGACCCAGTACTTC. Translation gives CASSPWTSGVETQYF.

This sequence joins TRBV6-5 and TRBJ2-7, with 9 bases aligning to TRBD1. There are 15 residues in the CDR3. The germline V gene has CDR1 MNHEY and CDR2 SVGAGI. V trimming: 8 bases; J trimming: 0 bases; junction bases outside the gene matches: 8. The CDR3 DNA reads as TGTGCCAGCCTCGTGGGACAGGGTTCCTCCTACGAGCAGTACTTC. Translating it yields CASLVGQGSSYEQYF.